The 18 T cell receptor beta chains listed next were all sequenced from one sample in a study of post-analysis software for immune sequencing data. Whole-study results and caveats: There were five or six TRBV segments more frequent in patients than controls, and TRBV5-6, TRBV5-1 and TRBV20-1 were among them.

Antigens of these TCRs are unknown. Tagging with unique molecular identifiers was a feature of the TCR beta cDNA libraries. MiXCR, applied by TCRdb to the PCR reads, yields one record per CDR3 protein. The sample has fewer than 700,000 distinct CDR3 sequences, about 44% seen once. The source material was blood. Receptors originate from a girl between 10 and 17 years old with multiple sclerosis.

CDR3 amino acids: CASIPRGRLHEQYF. DNA for the CDR3: TGTGCCAGCATCCCACGAGGGAGGCTCCACGAGCAGTACTTC. This chain connects TRBV27 to TRBJ2-7, with a weak D call TRBD2 (6 bases). V was clipped by 7 bases and J by 5 bases, with 18 bases between them. Germline values: CDR1 MNHEY, CDR2 SMNVEV (reference sequence). The CDR3 has 14 amino acids.

This clonotype was picked up a small number of times. The V gene is TRBV11-2, the J gene TRBJ2-5; weak D call: TRBD2 (7 bases). CDR3 size: 14 residues. Germline lookup yields CDR1 SGHAT and CDR2 FQNNGV. V lost 8 bases and J 5 bases, leaving 18 bases between the germline ends. The CDR3 region has the DNA TGTGCCAGCGGCAGGGAGGGGGGCCAGGAGACCCAGTACTTC. Amino acid sequence: CASGREGGQETQYF. Full variable domain (outside the CDR3, taken from reference TRBV11-2 and TRBJ2-5): EAGVAQSPRYKIIEKRQSVAFWCNPISGHATLYWYQQILGQGPKLLIQFQNNGVVDDSQLPKDRFSAERLKGVDSTLKIQPAKLEDSAVYLCASGREGGQETQYFGPGTRLLVL.

This clonotype has at least ten counts. This chain uses TRBV12-3 or TRBV12-4 with TRBJ2-1; 8 bases align to TRBD1. The CDR3 loop spans 14 amino acids. The ends lost 7 bases at V and 10 bases at J; junction bases unmatched: 12. In nucleotides, the CDR3 is TGTGCCAGCACTCCAACCGGGACAGGACAGGAGCAGTTCTTC. The encoded protein is CASTPTGTGQEQFF.

V and J are TRBV5-1 and TRBJ1-1, with D uncertain. Germline loops: CDR1 SGHRS, CDR2 YFSETQ. The CDR3 totals 15 residues. V lost 4 bases to trimming and J lost 1 base, with 14 bases between them. The CDR3 spells CASSQSSQPNTEAFF. The CDR3 region has the DNA TGCGCCAGCAGCCAATCTTCACAACCGAACACTGAAGCTTTCTTT. Drawing the rest from reference TRBV5-1 and TRBJ1-1, the complete variable domain is KAGVTQTPRYLIKTRGQQVTLSCSPISGHRSVSWYQQTPGQGLQFLFEYFSETQRNKGNFPGRFSGRQFSNSRSEMNVSTLELGDSALYLCASSQSSQPNTEAFFGQGTRLTVV.

V is TRBV7-9 and J is TRBJ2-5, with D perhaps matching TRBD1 (7 bases). V lost 2 bases to trimming and J lost 4 bases, with 17 bases between them. Germline V gives CDR1 SEHNR, CDR2 FQNEAQ (reference sequence). The CDR3 loop spans 16 amino acids. CDR3 coding DNA: TGTGCCAGCAGCTTACCAGGGGGGATTATGAGAGAGACCCAGTACTTC. Encoded protein: CASSLPGGIMRETQYF.

The count of this clonotype is one. The rearrangement joins TRBV18 to TRBJ1-1; D gene unclear. V lost 2 bases and J lost 5, with 18 bases in between. The CDR3 totals 16 residues. From germline, CDR1 is KGHSH and CDR2 LQKENI. In DNA form, the CDR3 reads TGTGCCAGCTCACCAAGGATGACGCAAGGGCGAACTGAAGCTTTCTTT. It specifies CASSPRMTQGRTEAFF.

The genes are TRBV4-1 and TRBJ1-2; D unclear. Trimming cost V 5 bases and J 0 bases, with 19 bases left between them. Germline loops: CDR1 MGHRA, CDR2 YSYEKL. The CDR3 is made up of 17 amino acids. The CDR3 nucleotides are TGCGCCAGCAGCGCCATGGGCCAAGGACCAACTAACTATGGCTACACCTTC. Protein sequence: CASSAMGQGPTNYGYTF.

This clonotype was observed a few times. The rearrangement uses TRBV24-1 and TRBJ2-1; TRBD2 aligns across 9 bases. Unmatched junction bases numbered 3, after V lost 4 bases and J lost 0 bases. This CDR3 has 16 residues. Germline CDR1 reads KGHDR; CDR2 reads SFDVKD. CDR3: CATSDIAGDSYNEQFF. In DNA, the CDR3 is TGTGCCACCAGTGACATAGCGGGAGACTCCTACAATGAGCAGTTCTTC.

This clonotype was found a few times. The J gene is TRBJ2-7, the V gene TRBV12-3 or TRBV12-4; D not resolved. The CDR3 is 14 residues long. V was pared by 5 bases and J by 2 bases, with 13 bases between. CDR3: CASSPHLEAYEQYF. CDR3 DNA sequence: TGTGCCAGCAGTCCCCATCTAGAAGCCTACGAGCAGTACTTC.

The DNA of the CDR3 is TGTGCCAGCAGCCCATCCGACAGGGTGGGAACAGATACGCAGTATTTT. The encoded protein is CASSPSDRVGTDTQYF. The rearrangement joins TRBV12-3 or TRBV12-4 to TRBJ2-3, with 7 bases that match TRBD1. The V segment lost 6 bases and the J segment 3 bases; nucleotides outside the gene matches: 12. The CDR3 consists of 16 residues.

This clonotype was observed a few times. The rearrangement links TRBV5-1 to TRBJ2-1, with D uncertain. V lost 2 bases and J lost 8, with 5 bases in between. Germline V lookup: CDR1 SGHRS, CDR2 YFSETQ. CDR3 length: 11 amino acids. The CDR3: CASSLRHEQFF. CDR3 DNA sequence: TGCGCCAGCAGCTTACGCCATGAGCAGTTCTTC.

This rearrangement joins TRBV28 to TRBJ2-1; no firm D call. Looked up from germline, CDR1 is MDHEN and CDR2 is SYDVKM. CDR3 size: 13 residues. The V end lost 2 bases, the J end lost 5 bases, and 7 bases lay between the germline ends. The CDR3 coding sequence is TGTGCCAGCAGTTTAAACAGCGACAATGAGCAGTTCTTC. As protein: CASSLNSDNEQFF.

The chain's CDR3 is CSVRLVGDETQYF. As DNA, the CDR3 is TGCAGCGTAAGACTAGTGGGTGATGAGACCCAGTACTTC. V and J are TRBV29-1 and TRBJ2-5, with D perhaps TRBD2 (6 bases). Looked up from germline, CDR1 is SQVTM and CDR2 is ANQGSEA. The CDR3 length is 13 residues. V was cut by 6 bases and J by 5 bases, with 16 bases left in between.

J is TRBJ2-1 and V is TRBV20-1, with TRBD2 matching over 8 bases. CDR1 is DFQATT and CDR2 is SNEGSKA in the germline V gene (reference sequence). J was trimmed by 3 bases and V by 6 bases; bases with no gene match: 7. The length of the CDR3 is 14 residues. The CDR3: CSAAGTRDYNEQFF. The CDR3 DNA is TGCAGTGCGGCCGGGACTAGAGACTACAATGAGCAGTTCTTC.

V is TRBV18 and J is TRBJ1-4; tentative D call: TRBD1 (5 bases). The germline CDR1 and CDR2 sequences are KGHSH and LQKENI. CDR3 size: 14 residues. Trimming removed 3 bases from V and 5 bases from J, with 10 bases in between. CDR3 sequence reads: CASSPPGQNEKLFF. The CDR3 DNA follows: TGTGCCAGCTCACCCCCAGGGCAAAATGAAAAACTGTTTTTT.

This clonotype was picked up a small number of times. The V call is TRBV28, the J call TRBJ2-1, with 11 bases identical to TRBD2. This CDR3 spans 14 amino acids. The germline CDR1 and CDR2 sequences are MDHEN and SYDVKM. V lost 3 bases to trimming and J lost 10 bases; unmatched junction nucleotides: 5. Here the CDR3 DNA reads TGTGCCAGCAGTTTTCTAGCGGGAGGTTTGGAGCAGTTCTTC. It translates to CASSFLAGGLEQFF.

V usage is TRBV4-2 and J usage is TRBJ2-4, with D unresolved. This CDR3 has 15 amino acids. The V gene lost 0 bases and the J gene lost 16 bases, with 22 bases spanning the gap. From germline, CDR1 is LGHNA and CDR2 YNFKEQ. DNA for the CDR3: TGTGCCAGCAGCCAAGATCCCATCGCAGCCGATCCGCCCTACTTC. Amino acid sequence: CASSQDPIAADPPYF.

This rearrangement joins TRBV6-5 to TRBJ2-7; the D gene is possibly TRBD1 (6 bases). This CDR3 is 15 amino acids long. Per the germline V gene, CDR1 is MNHEY and CDR2 is SVGAGI. Trimming removed 5 bases at V and 0 bases at J, with 14 bases between. The CDR3 here is CASSNRDTYSYEQYF. The CDR3 region has the DNA TGTGCCAGCAGTAACCGGGACACTTACTCCTACGAGCAGTACTTC.